These T cell receptor beta chains were read from a single sample in a study of blood T cell repertoires in COVID-19. Only in-frame clones appear in the TCRdb table, and some are missing; sequencing was by immunoSEQ multiplex PCR. Here the sample spans about 220,000 clones, about four fifths being singletons. The sequenced sample consisted of PBMCs or T cells enriched from blood (not recorded which). All receptors derive from a woman between 45 and 65 years old who had been exposed to COVID-19. CDR3s include the opening cysteine and the closing phenylalanine or tryptophan. Each record gives: J gene, V gene, clone size, D gene, CDR3 protein, CDR3 DNA. A D gene is named only where the DNA matches it firmly. Not all rows give a size; the values are once, few, many and, for expanded clones, a class.

J gene: TRBJ2-1; V gene: TRBV27; clone size: -; D gene: TRBD1; CDR3 protein: CASSLWTGGRNEQFF; CDR3 DNA: TGTGCCAGCAGTTTATGGACAGGGGGACGCAATGAGCAGTTCTTC
J gene: TRBJ2-1; V gene: TRBV7-2; clone size: -; D gene: -; CDR3 protein: CASSLQATIYNEQFF; CDR3 DNA: TGTGCCAGCAGCTTACAAGCGACTATTTACAATGAGCAGTTCTTC
J gene: TRBJ1-1; V gene: TRBV3-1/TRBV3-2; clone size: -; D gene: -; CDR3 protein: CASSQVSRQGGTEAFF; CDR3 DNA: TGTGCCAGCAGCCAAGTCAGTCGTCAGGGAGGTACTGAAGCTTTCTTT
J gene: TRBJ2-3; V gene: TRBV6-5; clone size: -; D gene: TRBD2; CDR3 protein: CASSSRLAGEGDTQYF; CDR3 DNA: TGTGCCAGCAGTTCCCGACTAGCGGGGGAAGGAGATACGCAGTATTTT
J gene: TRBJ1-2; V gene: TRBV12-3/TRBV12-4; clone size: -; D gene: TRBD1; CDR3 protein: CASSTTGGDGYTF; CDR3 DNA: TGTGCCAGCAGTACGACAGGGGGGGATGGCTACACCTTC
J gene: TRBJ2-7; V gene: TRBV6-5; clone size: -; D gene: TRBD1; CDR3 protein: CASSPRGRSNEQYF; CDR3 DNA: TGTGCCAGCAGTCCGAGGGGGCGAAGCAACGAGCAGTACTTC
J gene: TRBJ1-3; V gene: TRBV3-1/TRBV3-2; clone size: -; D gene: -; CDR3 protein: CASSRRSMGGADTIYF; CDR3 DNA: TGTGCCAGCAGCCGACGCTCAATGGGGGGGGCGGACACCATATATTTT
J gene: TRBJ1-4; V gene: TRBV9; clone size: -; D gene: TRBD1; CDR3 protein: CASNPSGGTNEKLFF; CDR3 DNA: TGTGCCAGCAACCCCTCAGGGGGAACTAATGAAAAACTGTTTTTT
J gene: TRBJ2-1; V gene: TRBV7-8; clone size: -; D gene: TRBD2; CDR3 protein: CASSRTRTSFNEQFF; CDR3 DNA: TGTGCCAGCAGCCGAACGAGGACTAGCTTTAATGAGCAGTTCTTC
J gene: TRBJ2-1; V gene: TRBV7-6; clone size: -; D gene: -; CDR3 protein: CASSPLGGRRQFF; CDR3 DNA: TGTGCCAGCAGCCCCCTCGGCGGTCGAAGGCAGTTCTTC
J gene: TRBJ1-1; V gene: TRBV11-1; clone size: -; D gene: TRBD1; CDR3 protein: CASSSWDREAEAFF; CDR3 DNA: TGTGCCAGCAGCTCATGGGACAGGGAGGCTGAAGCTTTCTTT
J gene: TRBJ2-5; V gene: TRBV7-9; clone size: -; D gene: -; CDR3 protein: CASSLVGTYQETQYF; CDR3 DNA: TGTGCCAGCAGCTTAGTCGGGACTTATCAAGAGACCCAGTACTTC
J gene: TRBJ2-2; V gene: TRBV18; clone size: few; D gene: -; CDR3 protein: CASSPRDTGELFF; CDR3 DNA: TGTGCCAGCTCACCGAGGGACACCGGGGAGCTGTTTTTT
J gene: TRBJ2-1; V gene: TRBV19; clone size: once; D gene: TRBD1; CDR3 protein: CASSISGTGFYNEQFF; CDR3 DNA: TGTGCCAGTAGTATCTCCGGGACAGGATTTTACAATGAGCAGTTCTTC
J gene: TRBJ2-6; V gene: TRBV15; clone size: -; D gene: TRBD1; CDR3 protein: CATRPGQGVSGANVLTF; CDR3 DNA: TGTGCCACCAGACCGGGACAGGGGGTTTCTGGGGCCAACGTCCTGACTTTC
J gene: TRBJ1-4; V gene: TRBV2; clone size: once; D gene: -; CDR3 protein: CASSRQLSNEKLFF; CDR3 DNA: TGTGCCAGCAGTAGACAGCTATCTAATGAAAAACTGTTTTTT
J gene: TRBJ1-1; V gene: TRBV9; clone size: -; D gene: TRBD1; CDR3 protein: CASSPHRDSGAFF; CDR3 DNA: TGTGCCAGCAGCCCCCATCGGGACAGCGGAGCTTTCTTT
J gene: TRBJ1-5; V gene: TRBV10-3; clone size: few; D gene: -; CDR3 protein: CAISESYAGTYSNQPQHF; CDR3 DNA: TGTGCCATCAGTGAGTCCTATGCGGGGACCTATAGCAATCAGCCCCAGCATTTT
J gene: TRBJ1-5; V gene: TRBV5-1; clone size: -; D gene: -; CDR3 protein: CASSPGLLTGNQPQHF; CDR3 DNA: TGCGCCAGCAGCCCTGGACTCTTAACGGGAAATCAGCCCCAGCATTTT
J gene: TRBJ2-2; V gene: TRBV3-1/TRBV3-2; clone size: -; D gene: -; CDR3 protein: CASSANGVGTGELFF; CDR3 DNA: TGTGCCAGCAGCGCGAACGGGGTAGGCACCGGGGAGCTGTTTTTT
J gene: TRBJ1-6; V gene: TRBV5-6; clone size: -; D gene: -; CDR3 protein: CASSFWGRGLSHSPLHF; CDR3 DNA: TGTGCCAGCAGCTTCTGGGGCAGGGGCTTGTCGCATTCACCCCTCCACTTT
J gene: TRBJ2-1; V gene: TRBV6-5; clone size: -; D gene: TRBD2; CDR3 protein: CASRRGGVEQFF; CDR3 DNA: TGTGCCAGCAGGAGGGGAGGGGTCGAGCAGTTCTTC
J gene: TRBJ2-7; V gene: TRBV5-1; clone size: -; D gene: TRBD1; CDR3 protein: CASSVYRGPYEQYF; CDR3 DNA: TGCGCCAGCAGCGTATACAGGGGACCCTACGAGCAGTACTTC
J gene: TRBJ2-1; V gene: TRBV28; clone size: -; D gene: -; CDR3 protein: CASSFLDSSYNEQFF; CDR3 DNA: TGTGCCAGCAGTTTCTTGGACAGCTCCTACAATGAGCAGTTCTTC
J gene: TRBJ1-5; V gene: TRBV19; clone size: -; D gene: -; CDR3 protein: CASSIAGGGQPQHF; CDR3 DNA: TGTGCCAGTAGTATAGCCGGGGGGGGCCAGCCCCAGCATTTT
J gene: TRBJ2-4; V gene: TRBV7-2; clone size: -; D gene: TRBD2; CDR3 protein: CASSLDSGGPVIQYF; CDR3 DNA: TGTGCCAGCAGCTTAGATTCGGGGGGGCCGGTCATTCAGTACTTC
J gene: TRBJ2-1; V gene: TRBV12-3/TRBV12-4; clone size: -; D gene: -; CDR3 protein: CASSLRGSNEQFF; CDR3 DNA: TGTGCCAGCAGTTTAAGAGGTAGCAATGAGCAGTTCTTC
J gene: TRBJ1-5; V gene: TRBV2; clone size: -; D gene: -; CDR3 protein: CASWGGAMQPQHF; CDR3 DNA: TGTGCCAGCTGGGGGGGGGCGATGCAGCCCCAGCATTTT
J gene: TRBJ2-2; V gene: TRBV5-1; clone size: few; D gene: TRBD1; CDR3 protein: CASGTGNGIGELFF; CDR3 DNA: TGCGCCAGCGGGACAGGGAACGGGATCGGGGAGCTGTTTTTT
J gene: TRBJ2-3; V gene: TRBV7-2; clone size: -; D gene: TRBD2; CDR3 protein: CASSSLRGGEADTQYF; CDR3 DNA: TGTGCCAGCAGCTCTTTACGGGGGGGTGAGGCAGATACGCAGTATTTT
J gene: TRBJ1-3; V gene: TRBV7-2; clone size: -; D gene: -; CDR3 protein: CASSLGGASSGNTIYF; CDR3 DNA: TGTGCCAGCAGCTTAGGTGGGGCCAGCTCTGGAAACACCATATATTTT
J gene: TRBJ1-4; V gene: TRBV7-9; clone size: -; D gene: TRBD1; CDR3 protein: CASSRDRGNEKLFF; CDR3 DNA: TGTGCCAGCAGCCGGGACAGGGGGAATGAAAAACTGTTTTTT
J gene: TRBJ2-7; V gene: TRBV3-1/TRBV3-2; clone size: few; D gene: -; CDR3 protein: CASSQGGRGVKYF; CDR3 DNA: TGTGCCAGCAGCCAAGGAGGCAGGGGCGTCAAGTACTTC